This T cell receptor beta chain is drawn from a study of beta chain features in type 1 diabetes (dated by TCRdb to 2016 to 2018). Looking at the study overall: Mean age, gender distribution, total cell number and subset yield did not differ between patients and healthy donors. A total of around 110,000,000 sorted cells were examined across all samples, and RNA yield correlated strongly with the number of cells per subset. The study compared TCRB repertoires of sorted circulating CD4+ T cell subsets between recently diagnosed type 1 diabetes patients and matched healthy donors. Whereas all 28 donors provided naive and central memory subsets, regulatory and stem cell-like memory subsets were isolated from just 8 patients and roughly eight healthy donors. What the research found in general, with its limitations: At VDJ recombination sites, patients with type 1 diabetes made fewer insertions and deleted more nucleotides, a pattern implying thymic rearrangement abnormalities. Type 1 diabetes patients showed a moderate but significant shortening of TCRB CDR3 length in all four CD4+ subsets. Naive, central memory and regulatory TCRB repertoires appeared to be more alike among patients than among healthy donors. Sequencing cDNA rather than genomic DNA could over-represent highly expressing activated cells, although activation and CD3 levels did not differ between groups. Shorter templates might be favored by PCR, yet because patient and control samples were amplified and corrected together, any such skew would affect both groups equally. Because small numbers of individuals were included in the HLA sub-analyses, any influence of HLA type on TCRB rearrangement was left unresolved.

Each donor gave one peripheral blood draw, averaging approximately 0.11 L, which was collected into heparinised tubes. A BD FACSAria II and a panel including CD45RO, CCR7, CD25, CD127, CD95 and CD27 were used to sort naive, central memory, regulatory and stem cell-like memory CD4+ T cells. Purity was above 98% for every sorted population. PBMCs were isolated right away by Lymphoprep density gradient centrifugation and were stained directly, without culture. To minimize batch effects, samples were stained and sorted in pairs, one healthy donor with one patient per experiment. This clone showed up just a few times. Its antigen is currently not known. No qualities accompany the bases; no much larger clone lies one base away. CDR1 and CDR2, looked up from the germline V gene, are KGHSH and LQKENI. Ends trimmed: V by 5 bases, J by 2 bases; bases unmatched to a gene: 3. Counted from cysteine to phenylalanine, this CDR3 has 14 amino acids. Only the CDR3 region is kept as DNA, spanning 42 bases read in frame from base 1.

The High Capacity cDNA Reverse Transcription Kit was used to reverse transcribe all of the isolated RNA, meaning that expressed TCRB transcripts were what got sequenced. Stem cell-like memory T cell samples underwent survey-depth immunoSEQ sequencing, averaging approximately 920,000 total reads per sample. Sorted cells were lysed in RLT buffer, and RNA was extracted using DNase-treated RNeasy Micro or Mini kits according to cell number. To prevent cross-contamination, every cell subset was processed on its own, while patient and healthy donor samples were processed together. TCRB sequences were amplified from cDNA with the immunoSEQ multiplex PCR, producing 87-bp fragments spanning the CDR3 region. Sequencing of the amplicons was done on the Illumina HiSeq platform. In the paper's pipeline: PCR bias was computationally corrected using synthetic template baselines, reads within Hamming distance 2 were collapsed, and singletons that could not be merged were discarded. Reads were aligned to IMGT to assign V, D and J genes, CDR3 length, and insertions or deletions at six rearrangement sites. Clonotype counts were normalized to sorted cell number within each subset before computing true diversity and Gini coefficients with the tcR R package. The overlap coefficient, calculated on TCRB nucleotide sequences, was used to measure repertoire sharing. TCRdb took over this immuneACCESS table, retaining in-frame rearrangements with V and J assigned. Such tables are incomplete; in checked studies, under half of the missing clones stem from an unresolved V gene, and the remainder is unexplained. The D gene and trimming were derived from the DNA, and the V and J assignments and clone size from that table. A total of under 25,000 clones appear in this sample, around 46% of them only once. The top ten clonotypes cover about 0.45% of the sample.

The sequencing sample was made of stem cell memory CD4+ T cells from blood. The cell subset or site label of this sample denotes: stem cell-like memory CD4+ T cells. The origin of this receptor is a man younger than 35 in good health. The chain is assembled from TRBV18 and TRBJ1-1, with 9 bases in between that match TRBD1. The CDR3 reads as follows: CASSKGQGNTEAFF. The nucleotide sequence is TGTGCCAGCTCAAAGGGACAGGGAAACACTGAAGCTTTCTTT. With the rest looked up from the reference TRBV18 and TRBJ1-1 genes rather than sequenced, the full variable domain is NAGVMQNPRHLVRRRGQEARLRCSPMKGHSHVYWYRQLPEEGLKFMVYLQKENIIDESGMPKERFSAEFPKEGPSILRIQQVVRGDSAAYFCASSKGQGNTEAFFGQGTRLTVV.